The 8 T cell receptor beta chains listed next were all sequenced from one sample in a study of blood T cell repertoires in COVID-19. The repertoire was sequenced with immunoSEQ multiplex PCR; TCRdb's copy has only in-frame clones and lacks some. In the table there are 200,000 to 300,000 clones, 84% of which are singletons. Sequenced sample: peripheral blood. The source is a middle-aged woman who had recovered from COVID-19.

The chain combines TRBV6-5 with TRBJ1-1; 7 positions agree with TRBD1. Germline CDR1 and CDR2: MNHEY and SVGAGI. Unmatched junction bases numbered 3, after V lost 2 bases and J lost 6 bases. This CDR3 has 13 residues. The CDR3 here is CASSYQGTAEAFF. The DNA of the CDR3 is TGTGCCAGCAGTTACCAAGGGACAGCTGAAGCTTTCTTT.

This clone was detected once. The rearrangement uses TRBV19 and TRBJ1-4; a weak D match, TRBD1 (6 bases). The CDR3 contains 15 residues. Germline V gene sequence: CDR1 LNHDA, CDR2 SQIVND (reference sequence). Trimming shortened V by 5 bases and J by 8 bases, and 18 bases separated the two germline ends. CDR3 sequence reads: CASSLRGRGSEKLFF. The CDR3 region has the DNA TGTGCCAGTAGTCTTCGAGGCAGGGGTAGCGAAAAACTGTTTTTT.

This chain uses TRBV6-6 with TRBJ1-5; TRBD1 aligns across 7 bases. Germline trimming cut 11 bases from V and 3 bases from J; bases unmatched to any gene: 10. The CDR3 covers 14 residues. The germline V gene has CDR1 MNHNY and CDR2 SVGAGI (reference sequence). CDR3 loop: CAGHGGQINQPQHF. For the CDR3, the DNA is TGTGCCGGCCATGGGGGACAGATCAATCAGCCCCAGCATTTT.

Only a few counts were recorded for this clone. The genes are TRBV5-1 and TRBJ2-2; 9 bases agree with TRBD2. CDR1 is SGHRS and CDR2 is YFSETQ in the germline V gene. This CDR3 spans 15 amino acids. V was clipped by 6 bases and J by 5 bases; unmatched bases: 8. The CDR3 spells CASTVLAGDTGELFF. DNA for the CDR3: TGCGCCAGCACCGTTTTAGCGGGGGATACCGGGGAGCTGTTTTTT. Using reference TRBV5-1 and TRBJ2-2 for the parts outside the CDR3, the full variable domain is KAGVTQTPRYLIKTRGQQVTLSCSPISGHRSVSWYQQTPGQGLQFLFEYFSETQRNKGNFPGRFSGRQFSNSRSEMNVSTLELGDSALYLCASTVLAGDTGELFFGEGSRLTVL.

The genes are TRBV5-6 and TRBJ1-2; 10 nucleotides match TRBD1. The CDR3 contains 15 residues. Losses at the gene ends were 3 bases for V and 13 bases for J; bases not matched to a gene: 15. Germline loops: CDR1 SGHDT, CDR2 YYEEEE. The CDR3 loop is CASSSRGTGALIFTF. For the CDR3, the DNA is TGTGCCAGCAGCTCCAGGGGGACAGGGGCCCTTATTTTCACCTTC. Drawing the rest from reference TRBV5-6 and TRBJ1-2, the complete variable domain is DAGVTQSPTHLIKTRGQQVTLRCSPKSGHDTVSWYQQALGQGPQFIFQYYEEEERQRGNFPDRFSGHQFPNYSSELNVNALLLGDSALYLCASSSRGTGALIFTFGSGTRLTVV.

The chain recombines TRBV6-5 with TRBJ2-7, with a tentative D call TRBD2 (7 bases). The germline gives CDR1 MNHEY, CDR2 SVGAGI. V was clipped by 5 bases and J by 11 bases, with 25 bases between them. CDR3 length equals 15 residues. The CDR3 reads CASSTTSAGALEKYF. CDR3 bases: TGTGCCAGCAGTACAACCTCCGCGGGGGCCCTAGAGAAGTACTTC.

This chain joins TRBV30 and TRBJ2-3; 13 positions agree with TRBD2. Germline loops: CDR1 GTSNPN, CDR2 SVGIG (reference sequence). The CDR3 loop spans 15 amino acids. Germline trimming cut 2 bases from V and 6 bases from J; bases unmatched to any gene: 5. CDR3 nucleotides: TGTGCCTGGAGTCTCCTGACTAGCGGGGGGGATACGCAGTATTTT. The encoded protein is CAWSLLTSGGDTQYF.

CDR3: CASSLVRGGGDYEQYF. The CDR3, as DNA: TGTGCCAGCAGCTTAGTCCGGGGAGGAGGGGACTACGAGCAGTACTTC. This chain connects TRBV7-9 to TRBJ2-7, with D maybe TRBD2 (6 bases). Germline lookup yields CDR1 SEHNR and CDR2 FQNEAQ (reference sequence). V gave up 1 base and J gave up 3 bases, with 16 bases separating them. The CDR3 totals 16 residues.